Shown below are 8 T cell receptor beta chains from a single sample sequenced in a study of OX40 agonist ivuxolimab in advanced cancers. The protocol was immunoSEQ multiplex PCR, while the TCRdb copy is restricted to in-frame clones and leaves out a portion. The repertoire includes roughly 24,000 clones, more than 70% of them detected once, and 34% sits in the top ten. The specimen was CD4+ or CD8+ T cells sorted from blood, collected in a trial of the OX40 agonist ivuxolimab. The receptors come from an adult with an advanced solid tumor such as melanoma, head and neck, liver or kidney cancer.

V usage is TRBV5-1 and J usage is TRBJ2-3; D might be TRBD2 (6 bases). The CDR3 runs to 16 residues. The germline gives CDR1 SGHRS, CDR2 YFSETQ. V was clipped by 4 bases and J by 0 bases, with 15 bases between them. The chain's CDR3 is CASSPVGGTSTDTQYF. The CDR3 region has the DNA TGCGCCAGCAGCCCAGTGGGGGGTACTAGCACAGATACGCAGTATTTT.

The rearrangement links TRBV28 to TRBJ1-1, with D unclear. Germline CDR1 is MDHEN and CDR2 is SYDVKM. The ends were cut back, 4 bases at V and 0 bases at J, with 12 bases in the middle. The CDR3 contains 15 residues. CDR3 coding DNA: TGTGCCAGCAGTTATACACCCTACATGAACACTGAAGCTTTCTTT. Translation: CASSYTPYMNTEAFF. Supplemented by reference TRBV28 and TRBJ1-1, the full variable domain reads DVKVTQSSRYLVKRTGEKVFLECVQDMDHENMFWYRQDPGLGLRLIYFSYDVKMKEKGDIPEGYSVSREKKERFSLILESASTNQTSMYLCASSYTPYMNTEAFFGQGTRLTVV.

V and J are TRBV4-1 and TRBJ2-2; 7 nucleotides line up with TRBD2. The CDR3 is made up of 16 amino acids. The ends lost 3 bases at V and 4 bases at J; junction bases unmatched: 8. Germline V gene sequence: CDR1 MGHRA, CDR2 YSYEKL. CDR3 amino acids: CASSHQGGRGTGELFF. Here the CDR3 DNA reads TGCGCCAGCAGCCACCAGGGAGGGAGAGGCACCGGGGAGCTGTTTTTT.

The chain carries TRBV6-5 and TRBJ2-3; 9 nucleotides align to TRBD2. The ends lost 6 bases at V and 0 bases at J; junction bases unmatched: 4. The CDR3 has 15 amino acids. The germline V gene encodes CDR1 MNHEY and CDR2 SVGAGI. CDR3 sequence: CASSQGLASTDTQYF. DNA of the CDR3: TGTGCCAGCAGCCAAGGACTAGCGAGCACAGATACGCAGTATTTT.

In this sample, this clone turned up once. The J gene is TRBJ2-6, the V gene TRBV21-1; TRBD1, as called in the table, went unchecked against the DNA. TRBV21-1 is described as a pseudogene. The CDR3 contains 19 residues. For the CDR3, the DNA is TGTGCCAGCAGCACGCAGGGACAGGATTCCATTTCTGGGGCCAACGTCCTGACTTTC. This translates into CASSTQGQDSISGANVLTF.

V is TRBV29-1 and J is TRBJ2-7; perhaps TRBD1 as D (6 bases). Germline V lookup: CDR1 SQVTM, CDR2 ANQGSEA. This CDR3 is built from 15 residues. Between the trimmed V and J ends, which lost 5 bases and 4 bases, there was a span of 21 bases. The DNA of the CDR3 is TGCAGCGTTATATTGGTACAGGGCTTTACGTACGAGCAGTACTTC. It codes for CSVILVQGFTYEQYF.

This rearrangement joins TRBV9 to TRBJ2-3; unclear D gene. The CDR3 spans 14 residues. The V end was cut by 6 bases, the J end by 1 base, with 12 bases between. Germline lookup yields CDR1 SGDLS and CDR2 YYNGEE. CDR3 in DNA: TGTGCCAGCACCCTCCGCCATGGCACAGATACGCAGTATTTT. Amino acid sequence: CASTLRHGTDTQYF.

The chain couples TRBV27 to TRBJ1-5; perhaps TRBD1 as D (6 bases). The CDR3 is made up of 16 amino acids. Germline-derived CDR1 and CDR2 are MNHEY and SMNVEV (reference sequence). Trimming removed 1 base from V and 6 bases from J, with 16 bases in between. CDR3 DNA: TGTGCCAGCAGTTTATGGGGCGGGGGCGCCGGTCAGCCCCAGCATTTT. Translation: CASSLWGGGAGQPQHF.